The 18 T cell receptor beta chains presented below share a single source sample, sequenced in a study of radiotherapy plus CTLA-4 blockade in lung cancer. Here immunoSEQ multiplex PCR was the method, and the copy in TCRdb shows in-frame clones only, minus some. Of 30,000 to 40,000 clones in the sample, approximately 89% were seen once. This specimen consisted of peripheral blood, obtained from a patient treated with radiotherapy plus ipilimumab. These receptors came from a human donor with non-small cell lung cancer who had stable disease on radiotherapy plus ipilimumab.

The chain carries TRBV5-1 and TRBJ2-2, with TRBD1 as a possible D gene (6 bases). The germline V gene has CDR1 SGHRS and CDR2 YFSETQ. This CDR3 region has 15 residues. V lost 7 bases, J lost 5 bases, and 18 bases lay in between. The CDR3 coding sequence is TGCGCCAGCGCCTTCGAGGGGGTGAGAACCGGGGAGCTGTTTTTT. It is translated as CASAFEGVRTGELFF.

The rearrangement uses TRBV21-1 and TRBJ1-4; TRBD1, as called in the table, went unchecked against the DNA. TRBV21-1 is assigned pseudogene status. The length of the CDR3 is 14 residues. CDR3 in DNA: TGTGCCACGTCACACAGGTCCGTTGATGAAAAACTGTTTTTT. Protein: CATSHRSVDEKLFF.

This chain joins TRBV27 and TRBJ2-7; 10 bases agree with TRBD1. CDR1 and CDR2 from the germline V gene are MNHEY and SMNVEV (reference sequence). Germline trimming cut 2 bases from V and 6 bases from J; bases unmatched to any gene: 13. This CDR3 comprises 17 residues. CDR3: CASSLKRQGASLREQYF. The CDR3 DNA reads as TGTGCCAGCAGTTTAAAGCGACAGGGGGCGTCTCTGCGCGAGCAGTACTTC.

The V gene is TRBV2, the J gene TRBJ1-1, with D tentatively TRBD1 (6 bases). Germline V gene data show CDR1 as SNHLY and CDR2 as FYNNEI. V gave up 4 bases and J gave up 4 bases, with 13 bases separating them. The CDR3 runs 14 residues. The CDR3 coding sequence is TGTGCCAGCAGTGGTCAGGGGAGAGGCACTGAAGCTTTCTTT. As protein: CASSGQGRGTEAFF.

The genes are TRBV19 and TRBJ2-3; D possibly corresponds to TRBD2 (5 bases). V was pared by 6 bases and J by 3 bases, with 22 bases between. The CDR3 extends over 17 amino acids. Germline V gene lookup returns CDR1 LNHDA and CDR2 SQIVND (reference sequence). As DNA, the CDR3 is TGTGCCAGTAGCAAAGGAGGCGGAGGAAGGCCGACAGATACGCAGTATTTT. It codes for CASSKGGGGRPTDTQYF.

This chain uses TRBV7-3 with TRBJ2-3; D is possibly TRBD1 (5 bases). Germline-derived CDR1 and CDR2 are SGHTA and FQGTGA. The V end lost 8 bases, the J end lost 2 bases, and 17 bases lay between the germline ends. This CDR3 comprises 15 residues. The CDR3 DNA reads TGTGCCAGCCAAGGGGCAGAAGAACTCACAGATACGCAGTATTTT. Protein product: CASQGAEELTDTQYF.

V usage is TRBV5-1 and J usage is TRBJ2-3, with D perhaps TRBD1 (5 bases). This CDR3 has 16 residues. V lost 0 bases and J 0 bases, leaving 11 bases between the germline ends. Germline lookup yields CDR1 SGHRS and CDR2 YFSETQ. The CDR3 bases are TGCGCCAGCAGCTTGGGTGGGGCTGCTAGCACAGATACGCAGTATTTT. It specifies CASSLGGAASTDTQYF.

The sample holds a few counts of this clone. This chain joins TRBV5-1 and TRBJ2-2; 8 bases agree with TRBD1. This CDR3 has 17 amino acids. Losses at the gene ends were 0 bases for V and 7 bases for J; bases not matched to a gene: 11. Per the germline V gene, CDR1 is SGHRS and CDR2 is YFSETQ. CDR3 coding DNA: TGCGCCAGCAGCTTGGGAGAGACAGGGGTAACGGTCGGGGAGCTGTTTTTT. Encoded protein: CASSLGETGVTVGELFF. The entire variable domain, with the rest obtained from reference TRBV5-1 and TRBJ2-2, is as follows: KAGVTQTPRYLIKTRGQQVTLSCSPISGHRSVSWYQQTPGQGLQFLFEYFSETQRNKGNFPGRFSGRQFSNSRSEMNVSTLELGDSALYLCASSLGETGVTVGELFFGEGSRLTVL.

This sequence joins TRBV19 and TRBJ1-1, with TRBD1 identical over 8 bases. The V gene's germline CDR1 is LNHDA and CDR2 SQIVND (reference sequence). The V and J ends lost 1 base and 4 bases, in that order; junction bases with no gene match: 5. The CDR3 consists of 15 residues. This CDR3 is CASSIADRVATEAFF. DNA of the CDR3: TGTGCCAGTAGTATAGCGGACAGGGTGGCCACTGAAGCTTTCTTT.

The chain is built from TRBV19 and TRBJ1-5; 7 bases are a match to TRBD1. This CDR3 has 17 residues. Germline V gene data show CDR1 as LNHDA and CDR2 as SQIVND (reference sequence). V shed 3 bases, J shed 0 bases, and the junction held 8 bases outside the gene matches. The CDR3 sequence: CASSISVTGSSNQPQHF. The CDR3 DNA reads as TGTGCCAGTAGTATTTCTGTGACAGGGAGTAGCAATCAGCCCCAGCATTTT.

The CDR3 nucleotides read TGTGCCAGCAGTTCCGGGACAGGGGGCCTTGCCTACAATGAGCAGTTCTTC. This gives the protein CASSSGTGGLAYNEQFF. The chain links TRBV27 to TRBJ2-1; 12 positions agree with TRBD1. V lost 4 bases, J lost 2 bases, and 6 bases stayed unmatched. Germline lookup yields CDR1 MNHEY and CDR2 SMNVEV (reference sequence). The CDR3 extends over 17 amino acids.

The gene calls are TRBV4-2 and TRBJ2-1; 7 nucleotides match TRBD2. The ends lost 0 bases at V and 4 bases at J; junction bases unmatched: 9. CDR1 and CDR2 from the germline V gene are LGHNA and YNFKEQ. This CDR3 is 17 amino acids long. The CDR3 nucleotides read TGTGCCAGCAGCCAAGATCAAGGGATAGCGGGTTACAATGAGCAGTTCTTC. Translated: CASSQDQGIAGYNEQFF.

The genes are TRBV19 and TRBJ1-3; D ambiguous. The germline V and J ends were trimmed by 6 bases and 0 bases, with 6 bases remaining between them. The germline V gene has CDR1 LNHDA and CDR2 SQIVND (reference sequence). The CDR3 has 13 amino acids. The DNA for the CDR3 is TGTGCCAGTAGCCAAAACTCTGGAAACACCATATATTTT. Amino acid sequence: CASSQNSGNTIYF.

The chain carries TRBV9 and TRBJ2-1; 11 bases map to TRBD2. The CDR3 runs 16 residues. Germline lookup yields CDR1 SGDLS and CDR2 YYNGEE. V lost 4 bases, J lost 1 base, and 4 bases stayed unmatched. The CDR3 is CASSPWTSGSYNEQFF. In nucleotides, the CDR3 is TGTGCCAGCAGCCCTTGGACTAGCGGGTCCTACAATGAGCAGTTCTTC.

In its sample, this clone was seen a few times. The V gene is TRBV6-6, the J gene TRBJ1-2; 11 bases line up with TRBD1. The CDR3 has 15 residues. Germline V lookup: CDR1 MNHNY, CDR2 SVGAGI (reference sequence). The J segment lost 4 bases and the V segment lost 5 bases, leaving 6 bases of the junction unmatched. The CDR3 sequence is CASSPSGTGGYGYTF. The CDR3 DNA reads TGTGCCAGCAGTCCTTCCGGGACAGGGGGCTATGGCTACACCTTC.

As regards this clone: One end of the junction varies from germline; a read error may be responsible. The chain couples TRBV30 to TRBJ2-1, with TRBD2 identical over 11 bases. This CDR3 is built from 17 residues. Germline values: CDR1 GTSNPN, CDR2 SVGIG (reference sequence). CDR3 sequence: CAWSSTLTGTSGPTDLF. DNA of the CDR3: TGTGCCTGGAGTTCCACCCTTACCGGGACTAGCGGCCCCACAGACCTCTTC.

CDR3 residues: CASRLGQGSVGYTF. In DNA form, the CDR3 reads TGTGCCAGCAGGCTAGGACAGGGATCAGTTGGCTACACCTTC. This chain uses TRBV7-2 with TRBJ1-2, with 8 bases identical to TRBD1. Germline CDR1 is SGHTA and CDR2 is FQGNSA. This CDR3 has 14 residues. After removal of 6 bases from V and 7 bases from J, the junction contained 10 bases not matched to a gene.

The CDR3 DNA reads TGTGCCAGTAGTTCAAGCGGGAGGGCTAGGGCCAAAAACATTCAGTACTTC. It encodes CASSSSGRARAKNIQYF. The chain is built from TRBV19 and TRBJ2-4; TRBD2 matches 10 bases. Germline V gene data show CDR1 as LNHDA and CDR2 as SQIVND (reference sequence). The CDR3 loop spans 17 amino acids. V gave up 5 bases and J gave up 1 base; unmatched junction bases: 8.